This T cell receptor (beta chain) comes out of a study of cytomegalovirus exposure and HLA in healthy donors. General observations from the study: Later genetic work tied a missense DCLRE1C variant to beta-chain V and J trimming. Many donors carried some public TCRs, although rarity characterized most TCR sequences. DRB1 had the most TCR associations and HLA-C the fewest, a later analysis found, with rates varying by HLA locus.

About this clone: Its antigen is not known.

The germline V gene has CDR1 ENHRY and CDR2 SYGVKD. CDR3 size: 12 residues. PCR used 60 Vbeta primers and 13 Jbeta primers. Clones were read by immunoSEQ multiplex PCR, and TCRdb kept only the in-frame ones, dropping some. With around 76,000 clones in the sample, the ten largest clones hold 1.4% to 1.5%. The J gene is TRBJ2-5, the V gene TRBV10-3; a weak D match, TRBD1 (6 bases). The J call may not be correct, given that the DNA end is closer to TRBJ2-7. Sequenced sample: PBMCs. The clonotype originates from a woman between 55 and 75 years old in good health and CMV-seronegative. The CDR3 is CAIRAGEGEQYF. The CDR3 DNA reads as TGTGCCATCCGGGCAGGGGAAGGCGAGCAGTACTTC.